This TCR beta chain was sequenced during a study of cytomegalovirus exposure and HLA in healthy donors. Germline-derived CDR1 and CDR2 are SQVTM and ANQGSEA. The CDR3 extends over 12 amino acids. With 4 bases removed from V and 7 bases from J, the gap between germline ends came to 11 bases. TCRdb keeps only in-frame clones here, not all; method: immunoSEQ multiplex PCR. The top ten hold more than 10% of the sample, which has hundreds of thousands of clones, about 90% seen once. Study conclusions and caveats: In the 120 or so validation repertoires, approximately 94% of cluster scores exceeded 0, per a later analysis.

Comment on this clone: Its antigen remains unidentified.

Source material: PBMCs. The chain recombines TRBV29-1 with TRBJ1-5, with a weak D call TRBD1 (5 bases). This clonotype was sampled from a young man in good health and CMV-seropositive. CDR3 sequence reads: CSVADGGQPQHF. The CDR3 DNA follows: TGCAGCGTTGCTGACGGGGGGCAGCCCCAGCATTTT.